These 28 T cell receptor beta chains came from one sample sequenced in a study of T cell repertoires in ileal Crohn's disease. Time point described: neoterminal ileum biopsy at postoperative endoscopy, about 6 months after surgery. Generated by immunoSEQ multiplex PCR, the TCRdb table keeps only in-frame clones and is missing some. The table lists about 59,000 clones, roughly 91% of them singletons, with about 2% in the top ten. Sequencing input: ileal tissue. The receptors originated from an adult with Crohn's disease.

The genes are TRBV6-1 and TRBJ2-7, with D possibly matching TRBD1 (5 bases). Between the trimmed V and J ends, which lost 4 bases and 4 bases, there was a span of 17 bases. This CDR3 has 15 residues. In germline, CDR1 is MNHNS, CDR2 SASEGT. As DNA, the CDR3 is TGTGCCAGCAGTGCCACCACGTTTTCAGGGTACGAGCAGTACGTC. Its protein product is CASSATTFSGYEQYV.

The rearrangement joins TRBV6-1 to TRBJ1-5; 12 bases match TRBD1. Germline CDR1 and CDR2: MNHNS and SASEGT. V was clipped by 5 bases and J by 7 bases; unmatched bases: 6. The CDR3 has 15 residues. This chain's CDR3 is CASSPGQGARQPQHF. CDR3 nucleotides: TGTGCCAGCAGTCCGGGACAGGGGGCTAGGCAGCCCCAGCATTTT.

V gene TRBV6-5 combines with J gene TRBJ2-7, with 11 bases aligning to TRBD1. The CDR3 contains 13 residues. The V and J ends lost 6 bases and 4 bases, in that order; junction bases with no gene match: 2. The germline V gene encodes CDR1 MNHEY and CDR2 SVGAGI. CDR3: CASSRDRGYEQYV. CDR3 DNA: TGTGCCAGCAGCCGGGACAGGGGGTACGAGCAGTACGTC.

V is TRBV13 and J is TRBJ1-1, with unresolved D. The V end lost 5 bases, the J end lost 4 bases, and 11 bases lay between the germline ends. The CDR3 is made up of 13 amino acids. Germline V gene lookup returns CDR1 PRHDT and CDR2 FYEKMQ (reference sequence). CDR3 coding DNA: TGTGCCAGCAGCCGATACCGAGCCACTGAAGCTTTCTTT. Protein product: CASSRYRATEAFF.

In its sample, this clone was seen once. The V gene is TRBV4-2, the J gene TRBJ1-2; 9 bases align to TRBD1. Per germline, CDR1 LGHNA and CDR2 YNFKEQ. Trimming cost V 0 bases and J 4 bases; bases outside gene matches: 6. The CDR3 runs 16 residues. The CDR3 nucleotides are TGTGCCAGCAGCCAAGATAGTGGGGACAGGGCCTATGGCTACACCTTC. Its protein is CASSQDSGDRAYGYTF.

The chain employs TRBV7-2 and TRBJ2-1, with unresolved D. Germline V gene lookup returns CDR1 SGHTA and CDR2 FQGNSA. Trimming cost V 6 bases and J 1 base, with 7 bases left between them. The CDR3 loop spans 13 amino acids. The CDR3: CASRDFSYNEQFF. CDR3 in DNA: TGTGCCAGCAGAGACTTTTCCTACAATGAGCAGTTCTTC.

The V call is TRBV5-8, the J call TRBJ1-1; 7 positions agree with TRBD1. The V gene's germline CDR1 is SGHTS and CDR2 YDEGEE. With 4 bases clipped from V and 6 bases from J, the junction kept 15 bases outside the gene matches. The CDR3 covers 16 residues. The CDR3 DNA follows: TGTGCCAGCAGCCGCTCCCGGGACAGAATTCTTCCTGAAGCTTTCTTT. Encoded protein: CASSRSRDRILPEAFF. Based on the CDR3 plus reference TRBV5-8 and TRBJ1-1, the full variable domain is EAGVTQSPTHLIKTRGQQATLRCSPISGHTSVYWYQQALGLGLQFLLWYDEGEERNRGNFPPRFSGRQFPNYSSELNVNALELEDSALYLCASSRSRDRILPEAFFGQGTRLTVV.

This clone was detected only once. The CDR3 DNA is TGTGCCAGCAGCTCCTGGACTAGCGGGGTCGGCATTCAGTACTTC. It encodes CASSSWTSGVGIQYF. V is TRBV5-5 and J is TRBJ2-4, with 12 bases identical to TRBD2. The CDR3 is 15 residues long. Trimming removed 3 bases from V and 9 bases from J; junction bases left unmatched: 7. The germline V gene encodes CDR1 SGHKS and CDR2 YYEKEE (reference sequence).

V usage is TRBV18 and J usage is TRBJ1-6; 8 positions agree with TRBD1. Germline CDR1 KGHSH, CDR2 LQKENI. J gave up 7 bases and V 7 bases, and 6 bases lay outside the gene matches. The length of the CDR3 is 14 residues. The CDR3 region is CASFAGQENSPLHF. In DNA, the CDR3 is TGTGCCAGCTTCGCGGGACAGGAGAATTCACCCCTCCACTTT.

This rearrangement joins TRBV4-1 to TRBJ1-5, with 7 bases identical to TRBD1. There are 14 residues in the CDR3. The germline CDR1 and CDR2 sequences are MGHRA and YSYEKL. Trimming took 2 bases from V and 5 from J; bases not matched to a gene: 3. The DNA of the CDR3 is TGCGCCAGCAGCCAAAGACAGGGAGATCAGCCCCAGCATTTT. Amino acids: CASSQRQGDQPQHF.

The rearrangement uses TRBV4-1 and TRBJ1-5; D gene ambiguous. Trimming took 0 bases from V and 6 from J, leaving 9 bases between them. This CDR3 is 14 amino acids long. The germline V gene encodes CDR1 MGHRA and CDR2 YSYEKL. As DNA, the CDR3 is TGCGCCAGCAGCCAAGACTCTAGGCCTCAGCCCCAGCATTTT. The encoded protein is CASSQDSRPQPQHF.

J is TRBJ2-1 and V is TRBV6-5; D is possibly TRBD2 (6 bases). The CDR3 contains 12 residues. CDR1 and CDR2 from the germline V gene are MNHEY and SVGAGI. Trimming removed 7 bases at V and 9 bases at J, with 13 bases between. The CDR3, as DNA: TGTGCCAGCATGTTGATCGGGGGTGAGCAGTTCTTC. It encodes CASMLIGGEQFF.

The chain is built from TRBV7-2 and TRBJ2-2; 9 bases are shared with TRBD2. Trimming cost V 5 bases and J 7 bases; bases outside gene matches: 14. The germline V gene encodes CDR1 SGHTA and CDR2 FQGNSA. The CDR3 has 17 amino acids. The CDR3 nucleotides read TGTGCCAGCAGCCGGACAAATAGCGGGAGCTCGAGCGGGGAGCTGTTTTTT. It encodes CASSRTNSGSSSGELFF.

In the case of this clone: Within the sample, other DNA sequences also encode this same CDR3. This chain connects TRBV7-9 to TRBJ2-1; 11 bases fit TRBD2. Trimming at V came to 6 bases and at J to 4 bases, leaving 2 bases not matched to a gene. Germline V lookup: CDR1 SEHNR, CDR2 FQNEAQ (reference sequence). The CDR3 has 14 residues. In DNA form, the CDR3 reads TGTGCCAGCAGTCTAGCGGGGGGTTACAATGAGCAGTTCTTC. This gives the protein CASSLAGGYNEQFF.

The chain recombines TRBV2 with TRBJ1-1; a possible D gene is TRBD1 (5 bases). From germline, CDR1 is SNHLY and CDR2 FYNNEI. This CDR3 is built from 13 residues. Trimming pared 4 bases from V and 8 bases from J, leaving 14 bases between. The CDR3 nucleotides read TGTGCCAGCAGTGTGGTCAGGGATGGGGAAGCTTTCTTT. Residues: CASSVVRDGEAFF.

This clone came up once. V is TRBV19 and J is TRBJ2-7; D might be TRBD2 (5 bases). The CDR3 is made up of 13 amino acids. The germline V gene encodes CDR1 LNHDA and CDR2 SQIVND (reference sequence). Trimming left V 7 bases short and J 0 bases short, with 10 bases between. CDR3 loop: CASTGISSYEQYF. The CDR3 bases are TGTGCCAGTACCGGGATTAGCTCCTACGAGCAGTACTTC.

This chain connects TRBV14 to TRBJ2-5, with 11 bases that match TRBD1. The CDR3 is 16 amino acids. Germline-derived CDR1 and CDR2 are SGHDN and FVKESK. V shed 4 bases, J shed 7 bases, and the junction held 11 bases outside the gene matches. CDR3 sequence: CASSPKRTGGAGTQYF. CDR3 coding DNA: TGTGCCAGCAGCCCAAAACGGACAGGGGGCGCAGGGACCCAGTACTTC.

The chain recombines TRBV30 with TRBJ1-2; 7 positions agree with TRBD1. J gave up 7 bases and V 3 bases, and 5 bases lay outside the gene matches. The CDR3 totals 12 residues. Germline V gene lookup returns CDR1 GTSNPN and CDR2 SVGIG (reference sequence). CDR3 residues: CAWSEGAGGYTF. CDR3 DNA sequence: TGTGCCTGGAGCGAGGGGGCGGGTGGCTACACCTTC.

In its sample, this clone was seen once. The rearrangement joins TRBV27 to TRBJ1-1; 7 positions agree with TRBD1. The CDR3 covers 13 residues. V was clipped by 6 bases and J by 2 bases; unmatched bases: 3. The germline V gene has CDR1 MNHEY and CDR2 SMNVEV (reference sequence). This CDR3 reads CASRPGGNTEAFF. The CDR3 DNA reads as TGTGCCAGCAGACCAGGGGGAAACACTGAAGCTTTCTTT.

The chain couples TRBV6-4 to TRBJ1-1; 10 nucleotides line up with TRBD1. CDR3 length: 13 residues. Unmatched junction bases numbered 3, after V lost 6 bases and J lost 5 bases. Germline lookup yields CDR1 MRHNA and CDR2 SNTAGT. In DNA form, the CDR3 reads TGTGCCAGCAGCGCGGACAGGGGGACTGAAGCTTTCTTT. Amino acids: CASSADRGTEAFF.

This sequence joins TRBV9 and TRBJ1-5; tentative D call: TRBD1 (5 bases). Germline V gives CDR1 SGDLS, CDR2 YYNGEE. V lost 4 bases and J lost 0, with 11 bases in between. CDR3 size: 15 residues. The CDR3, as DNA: TGTGCCAGCAGCCCCGACAGTTATAGCAATCAGCCCCAGCATTTT. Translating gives CASSPDSYSNQPQHF.

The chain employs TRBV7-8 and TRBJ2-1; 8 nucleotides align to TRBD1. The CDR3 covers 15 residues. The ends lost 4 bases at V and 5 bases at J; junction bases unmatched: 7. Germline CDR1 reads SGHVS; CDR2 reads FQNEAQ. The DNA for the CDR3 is TGTGCCAGCAGCTCCCGGGACAGGTCCCACAATGAGCAGTTCTTC. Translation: CASSSRDRSHNEQFF.

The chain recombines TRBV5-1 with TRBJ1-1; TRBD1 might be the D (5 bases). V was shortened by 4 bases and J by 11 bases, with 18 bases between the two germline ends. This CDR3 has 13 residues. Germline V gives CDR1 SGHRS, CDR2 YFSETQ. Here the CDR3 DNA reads TGCGCCAGCAGCCCTGGCGGGGCCGACCAGGCTTTCTTT. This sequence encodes CASSPGGADQAFF.

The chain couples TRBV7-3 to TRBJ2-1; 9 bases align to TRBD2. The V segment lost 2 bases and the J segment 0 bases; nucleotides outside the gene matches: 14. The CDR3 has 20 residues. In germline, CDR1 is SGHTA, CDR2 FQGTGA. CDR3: CASSLAPGGRDQSSYNEQFF. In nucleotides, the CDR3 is TGTGCCAGCAGCTTAGCCCCGGGCGGGAGGGACCAAAGCTCCTACAATGAGCAGTTCTTC.

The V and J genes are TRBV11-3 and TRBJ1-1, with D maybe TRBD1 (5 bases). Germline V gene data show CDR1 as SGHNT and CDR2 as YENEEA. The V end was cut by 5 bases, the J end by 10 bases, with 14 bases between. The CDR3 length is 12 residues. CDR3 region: CASSRGTDVAFF. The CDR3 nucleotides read TGTGCCAGCAGCCGGGGGACGGATGTAGCTTTCTTT.

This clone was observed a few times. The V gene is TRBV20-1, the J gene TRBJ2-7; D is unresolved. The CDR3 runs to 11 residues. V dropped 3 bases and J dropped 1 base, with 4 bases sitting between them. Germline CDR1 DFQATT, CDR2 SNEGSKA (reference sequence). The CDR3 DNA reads TGCAGTGCTAGGAGTTCCTACGAGCAGTACTTC. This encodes CSARSSYEQYF.

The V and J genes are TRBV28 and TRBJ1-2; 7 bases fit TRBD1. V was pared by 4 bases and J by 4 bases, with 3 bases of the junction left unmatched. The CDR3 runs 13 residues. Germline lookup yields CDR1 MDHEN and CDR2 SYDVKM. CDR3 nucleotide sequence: TGTGCCAGCAGTTCCGGACAGGTCTATGGCTACACCTTC. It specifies CASSSGQVYGYTF.

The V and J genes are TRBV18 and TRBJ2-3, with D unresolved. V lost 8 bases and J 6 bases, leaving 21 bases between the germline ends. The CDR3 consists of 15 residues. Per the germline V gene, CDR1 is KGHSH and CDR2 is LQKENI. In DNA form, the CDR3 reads TGTGCCAGCCACTTACCAATAGACACCTTCGATACGCAGTATTTT. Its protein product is CASHLPIDTFDTQYF.